The rows below give T cell receptor beta chains drawn from one sample of a study of cytomegalovirus exposure and HLA in healthy donors. Clones were read by immunoSEQ multiplex PCR, and TCRdb kept only the in-frame ones, dropping some. The sample contains roughly 100,000 clones, approximately 77% of which appear only once. Sequenced material: PBMCs. These TCRs come from a human donor in good health. The CDR3 runs from the conserved cysteine through the conserved F or W. The D gene is left open where the match is weak. Some rows mark clone size as missing; the rest say once, few, many or name a class of expanded clone.

CDR3 protein,CDR3 DNA,V gene,D gene,clone size,J gene
CASSVTAGGTNNEQFF,TGTGCCAGCAGCGTCACAGCGGGAGGGACGAACAATGAGCAGTTCTTC,TRBV9,TRBD2,-,TRBJ2-1
CASSSDRQGSGNTIYF,TGTGCCAGCAGCTCGGATAGACAGGGCTCTGGAAACACCATATATTTT,TRBV27,TRBD1,-,TRBJ1-3
CASSGQAHEQYF,TGTGCCAGCAGCGGACAGGCCCACGAGCAGTACTTC,TRBV27,TRBD1,-,TRBJ2-7
CASTQGNQPQHF,TGTGCCAGCACACAGGGAAATCAGCCCCAGCATTTT,TRBV2,-,few,TRBJ1-5
CASFETVNEQFF,TGTGCCAGCTTTGAGACTGTCAATGAGCAGTTCTTC,TRBV6-5,-,few,TRBJ2-1
CASSGTGQGFIGTDTQYF,TGTGCCAGCAGCGGGACGGGACAGGGTTTCATCGGCACAGATACGCAGTATTTT,TRBV9,TRBD1,once,TRBJ2-3
CASGREGPPDTQYF,TGTGCCAGCGGACGGGAGGGCCCCCCAGATACGCAGTATTTT,TRBV6-5,TRBD2,-,TRBJ2-3
CASSLGSSGYTDTQYF,TGCGCCAGCAGCTTGGGGTCTAGCGGTTACACAGATACGCAGTATTTT,TRBV5-1,TRBD2,-,TRBJ2-3
CASSLAGHLSTEAFF,TGTGCCAGCAGCTTGGCGGGACACTTGAGCACTGAAGCTTTCTTT,TRBV5-8,-,few,TRBJ1-1
CASSPQAGVADTQYF,TGTGCCAGCAGTCCCCAAGCGGGAGTGGCAGATACGCAGTATTTT,TRBV28,TRBD2,-,TRBJ2-3
CAWSPIQGWSGNTIYF,TGTGCCTGGAGTCCTATACAGGGGTGGTCTGGAAACACCATATATTTT,TRBV30,TRBD1,-,TRBJ1-3
CATSGQGRHQPQHF,TGTGCCACCTCTGGACAGGGTAGGCATCAGCCCCAGCATTTT,TRBV15,TRBD1,-,TRBJ1-5
CASSQPTGWDTGELFF,TGTGCCAGCAGCCAGCCTACAGGGTGGGACACCGGGGAGCTGTTTTTT,TRBV4-2,-,-,TRBJ2-2
CASSYSAGGGRDEQYF,TGTGCCAGCAGTTACTCGGCGGGAGGGGGCAGAGACGAGCAGTACTTC,TRBV6-5,TRBD2,-,TRBJ2-7
CASSIESDLASTQYF,TGTGCCAGTAGTATAGAGTCGGACTTAGCCTCTACGCAGTATTTT,TRBV19,-,-,TRBJ2-3
CASSPRGFGTGELFF,TGTGCTAGCAGCCCCCGCGGGTTTGGCACCGGGGAGCTGTTTTTT,TRBV7-7,-,-,TRBJ2-2
CAWNPGYGYTF,TGTGCCTGGAACCCAGGCTATGGCTACACCTTC,TRBV30,-,-,TRBJ1-2
CASSKERAGGTTNYGYTF,TGTGCCAGCAGCAAAGAGCGAGCAGGGGGGACCACTAACTATGGCTACACCTTC,TRBV21-1,-,-,TRBJ1-2
CASSARTGADTQYF,TGTGCCAGCAGCGCTAGGACAGGAGCAGATACGCAGTATTTT,TRBV7-3,TRBD1,-,TRBJ2-3
CASSTRQGAFPTNEKLFF,TGTGCCAGCAGTACCCGACAGGGGGCCTTTCCAACTAATGAAAAACTGTTTTTT,TRBV2,TRBD1,-,TRBJ1-4
CASSQDPTSGRTVLYNEQFF,TGCGCCAGCAGCCAAGATCCGACTAGCGGGAGGACCGTCCTCTACAATGAGCAGTTCTTC,TRBV4-1,TRBD2,-,TRBJ2-1
CASSPSGVPNSPQHF,TGTGCCAGCAGCCCGTCCGGGGTCCCTAATTCGCCCCAGCATTTT,TRBV9,-,-,TRBJ1-5
CASSTQETYEQYF,TGTGCCAGTAGTACCCAGGAAACCTACGAGCAGTACTTC,TRBV19,-,-,TRBJ2-7
CAWSSLIGQGAQYF,TGTGCCTGGAGTTCGCTTATCGGGCAAGGGGCCCAGTACTTC,TRBV30,-,-,TRBJ2-5
CASSRRLAGGETQYF,TGTGCCAGCTCACGAAGACTAGCGGGAGGGGAGACCCAGTACTTC,TRBV18,TRBD2,-,TRBJ2-5
CASSLSGVGNQPQHF,TGTGCCAGCAGCTTATCAGGGGTGGGCAATCAGCCCCAGCATTTT,TRBV7-8,-,-,TRBJ1-5
CASRPSLGKNSPLHF,TGCGCCAGCAGGCCTAGCCTGGGGAAGAATTCACCCCTCCACTTT,TRBV4-3,-,-,TRBJ1-6
CSVGQGAGNTIYF,TGCAGCGTGGGGCAGGGGGCTGGAAACACCATATATTTT,TRBV29-1,TRBD1,-,TRBJ1-3
CASSLTGWTEAFF,TGTGCCAGCAGTCTGACAGGGTGGACTGAAGCTTTCTTT,TRBV27,TRBD1,-,TRBJ1-1
CASSRDRSSYEQYF,TGTGCCAGCTCCCGGGACAGAAGCTCCTACGAGCAGTACTTC,TRBV7-6,TRBD1,-,TRBJ2-7
CASSQGRGNQPQHF,TGCGCCAGCAGCCAAGGCAGGGGGAATCAGCCCCAGCATTTT,TRBV4-3,TRBD1,-,TRBJ1-5
CASSPEGGGNQPQHF,TGTGCCAGCAGCCCGGAGGGTGGTGGCAATCAGCCCCAGCATTTT,TRBV7-9,-,-,TRBJ1-5
CASRGQGLNEQYF,TGTGCCAGCAGAGGACAGGGGTTGAACGAGCAGTACTTC,TRBV27,TRBD1,-,TRBJ2-7
CASETVMNTEAFF,TGTGCCAGCGAAACAGTGATGAACACTGAAGCTTTCTTT,TRBV7-9,-,-,TRBJ1-1
CASFPRTGARETQYF,TGTGCCAGCTTTCCCAGGACAGGAGCTCGGGAGACCCAGTACTTC,TRBV18,TRBD1,-,TRBJ2-5